The present T cell receptor beta chain was sequenced within a study of cytomegalovirus exposure and HLA in healthy donors (TCRdb year 2017). For context, the study as a whole: An earlier analysis of under 600 of the donors reported 250 to 350 Gb of sequence data and 120 million or so unique TCR beta sequences from 150 million to 200 million T cells. Approximately 330 gigabases of sequencing data and 91 million or so unique TCR sequences made up an early release that covered over 550 HLA-typed donors. Among the roughly 430 genotyped donors, around 81% belonged to the genetic ancestry cluster associated with self-reported Caucasian donors. The study aimed to test whether signatures of past pathogen exposure could be identified by cataloging public T cell receptors. Using immunosequencing, the study profiled T cell repertoires from around 680 subjects and related those repertoires to cytomegalovirus serostatus. Besides the first cohort of 666 subjects, a separate validation cohort made up of 90 to 150 different subjects was used. The study combined high-throughput TCR immunosequencing, statistical association of individual TCRs with disease status, and machine learning to predict cytomegalovirus infection status. To study patterns of TCR occurrence, a later analysis re-analyzed previously published TCR beta repertoires from 700 or so donors and added high-resolution HLA genotyping. In the later analysis, no new phenotypic data were used to find candidate immune exposures; instead, reliance was placed on TCR beta sequences and their occurrence across donors. An earlier analysis of several hundred of the donors used high-throughput TCR beta sequencing to judge whether each TCR beta V gene segment behaved as functional or pseudogenic. Alongside the repertoire data, information on donor age, sex, ethnicity and CMV serostatus was compiled. Genome-wide SNP genotypes for about 55% of the 666 donors were used in a later genetic analysis, which treated that subset as a discovery cohort. All discovery cohort repertoires had been generated on a single sequencing platform. Class I and class II HLA loci were covered by the typing at four-digit resolution. The number of typed donors differed by locus: 629-630 for A, B, C, DRB1 and DQB1; 522 for DQA1; 606 for DPA1; and approximately 450 for DPB1. Because of strong linkage in the cohort, a handful of DR-DQ haplotypes were treated as single units for association and clustering. On average, about 240,000 unique TCR beta nucleotide sequences were sequenced per donor among more than 350 genotyped donors of the cohort, with roughly a sixth of those sequences being non-productive.

The cohort was made up of approximately 700 healthy bone marrow donors. At the time of sampling, every cohort member was nominally healthy, though immune exposures that went unrecorded were likely present. The donor was CMV seropositive and was included in the group of 290 or so seropositive cohort members. Each donor provided a peripheral blood sample, and peripheral blood mononuclear cells were used for TCR beta sequencing. The Qiagen DNeasy Blood Extraction Kit was used to extract genomic DNA from the blood cell samples. In the case of this clone: This receptor's antigen is unknown. The sample holds no much larger clone one base away, and base qualities are not on file.

Findings and caveats that apply to the study as a whole: A later analysis found that most CMV-associated TCR beta chains appeared HLA-restricted, with HLA associations seemingly driven largely by CMV exposure. Across donors, most TCR sequences were observed very rarely, whereas some public TCRs were present in many individuals. Specific HLA alleles were associated with over 15,000 TCR beta sequences at a false discovery rate of 0.05 in a later analysis. A cluster of highly shared sequence variants was judged likely to represent a technical artifact of the sequencing pipeline. A further reported finding was that TCR beta sequences accurately predicted the HLA-A and HLA-B alleles for most subjects in the first cohort. In a later analysis, the rate of TCR association differed among HLA loci, with DRB1 alleles having the most associated TCRs and HLA-C alleles having the fewest. When HLA alleles, especially DR and DQ, strongly co-occurred, attributing TCR associations to individual alleles was difficult. Linkage disequilibrium might explain the correlated functional status among segregating V segments, but an unknown experimental factor could not be ruled out. A later genetic analysis associated a missense DCLRE1C variant with V-gene and J-gene trimming of TCR beta chains, and an independent cohort replicated the association. In vitro tests confirmed that a few of the cytomegalovirus-associated TCR beta chains recognize cytomegalovirus antigens. Immune exposure information for the cohort was limited to CMV serostatus. Presence/absence analyses assumed roughly uniform sequencing depth across donors, an assumption that may not hold. An earlier analysis of several hundred of the donors showed that most TCR beta V segments appeared in productive rearrangements either about 87% or about 30% of the time, which broadly matched IMGT annotations. The classifier was reported to diagnose cytomegalovirus status with high specificity and sensitivity in both the original and validation cohorts. A total of 150 or so TCR beta chains were listed by the study as associated with cytomegalovirus. The cohort was sequenced for TCR beta chains only, and without alpha or paired-chain data the features that could be detected were limited. Because some donors lacked HLA typing at each locus, the association tests relied only on the typed subset. Because counts were too low, roughly 17 rarely observed V segments, including chromosome 9 orphons, were left out of the earlier analysis of about 620 of the donors. The authors suggested that the approach could potentially be extended to other disease states and immunological phenotypes. According to a later analysis, parvovirus B19, influenza, CMV and Epstein-Barr virus appeared linked to several top co-occurrence clusters. In a later analysis, HLA-associated TCR beta chains showed more clonal expansion and lower generation probabilities than non-associated chains that were equally common. A later genetic analysis reported fewer N-insertions in productive TCRs among donors in an Asian-associated ancestry cluster than the 666-donor mean.

Libraries came from the immunoSEQ multiplex PCR assay. A mixture of 60 forward primers for TCR Vbeta segments and 13 reverse primers for TCR Jbeta segments was used in the multiplex PCR. Amplification of the CDR3 region of rearranged TCR beta genes was performed with a multiplex PCR assay on genomic DNA. The Illumina HiSeq System was used to sequence the amplified TCR beta libraries as 87-base-pair reads. The paper's processing steps were these. In a later analysis, some 80 million unique TCR beta chains were counted across the 500 to 850 repertoires, and approximately 9.9 million of these chains were shared by at least two donors. Raw reads were error-corrected and collapsed into unique sequences with a nearest-neighbor algorithm that merged closely related sequences to remove PCR and sequencing errors. CDR3 sequences were aligned to IMGT reference sequences to assign V, D and J gene segments. For a sequence to be retained, a match of at least six nucleotides was required to both a V gene segment and a J gene segment. A rearrangement counted as productive if the CDR3 had no stop codons and remained in frame with V and J, and every other rearrangement counted as non-productive. CDR3 was defined by IMGT convention, running from the second conserved V-encoded cysteine to the conserved J-encoded phenylalanine. In an earlier analysis of roughly 610 of the donors, sequences lacking an unambiguous match to a single V gene segment were excluded. In an earlier analysis of around 600 of the donors, V segments were called functional above 56.7% productive rearrangements and were called segregating when the between-donor standard deviation exceeded 5%. To diagnose cytomegalovirus status from the catalog of TCR beta chain sequences, a statistical classification framework was built. In a later analysis, V and J genes were assigned by comparing TCR nucleotide sequences against IMGT/GENE-DB human TR gene sequences. A later analysis assigned CDR3 sequences and most-parsimonious VDJ recombination scenarios with the TCRdist pipeline. A later analysis defined each TCR beta chain by its CDR3 amino acid sequence plus V-gene family, and excluded reads lacking a unique V-gene family. A later analysis removed roughly 590 highly shared, low-generation-probability nucleotide sequences to deal with suspected cross-contamination and a sequencing artifact. For each public chain, a later analysis derived a clonal expansion index from normalized ranks of inferred template counts within each repertoire. A later analysis computed generation probabilities with a VDJ recombination model fitted to out-of-frame rearrangements, and checked the results against IGoR. In a later analysis, TCR-TCR, TCR-HLA and TCR-CMV co-occurrence was scored with hypergeometric tests, and a repertoire-size bias correction was applied to TCR pairs. A later analysis estimated false discovery rates by permuting HLA or CMV assignments 20 times. In a later analysis, co-occurring TCRs were grouped using DBSCAN, with TCRdist sequence similarity added in when clustering inside HLA-allele-positive subsets. For co-occurrence clustering, repertoires with fewer than 30,000 or more than 120,000 public chains were excluded, along with roughly 5 repertoires with anomalous nucleotide sharing. Not all clones reach the TCRdb copy of this immuneACCESS table, which keeps in-frame sequences only. Checked studies attribute under half of the gap to unresolved V genes and leave the rest unexplained. V and J calls and clone size come straight from that table; D and trimming were deduced from the DNA. Present in this sample are 100,000 to 130,000 clones, around 67% of which were seen just once. The top ten hold around 13% of the sample.

Sample: PBMCs. The clonotype was recovered from a woman aged 40 to 50 in good health and CMV-seropositive.

The nucleotide sequence is given as TGTGCCAGCAGTGAAGAAGGGACAGGGACTGAAGCTTTCTTT. The translation is CASSEEGTGTEAFF. Recombination connected TRBV6-1 to TRBJ1-1; 9 nucleotides in the junction match TRBD1. Trimmed from V: 1 base; trimmed from J: 5 bases; junction bases lacking a gene match: 2. Inclusive of the bounding cysteine and phenylalanine, the CDR3 is 14 residues long. Only CDR3 DNA is held: 42 bases, read in frame from base 1. Reading the germline V gene gives CDR1 MNHNS and CDR2 SASEGT.